This T cell receptor beta chain was found in a study of PD-1 blockade in classical Hodgkin lymphoma. Whole-study results and caveats: Complete responders possessed baseline diversity comparable to newly diagnosed patients. Newly diagnosed patients had baseline TCR diversity that was reportedly lower than that of healthy donors.

Remarks on this clone: Antigen specificity is unknown.

Repertoires were generated with immunoSEQ multiplex PCR, while TCRdb's copy carries only in-frame clones and drops some. The table shows roughly 20,000 clones, with roughly 84% occurring only once. Germline assignment: CDR1 SEHNR and CDR2 FQNEAQ (reference sequence). This CDR3 contains 14 residues. V shed 5 bases and J 3 bases; nucleotides not matched to a gene: 3. Every patient had relapsed following autologous stem cell transplantation, and cohorts differed in brentuximab vedotin exposure. Each best response was a complete response, a partial response or progressive disease. Sequenced material: peripheral blood mononuclear cells (PBMCs), taken at baseline. The chain is built from TRBV7-9 and TRBJ2-7; 11 nucleotides line up with TRBD1. This clonotype originated in a human donor with classical Hodgkin lymphoma. The CDR3 sequence is CASSPGTGGYEQYF. In nucleotides, the CDR3 is TGTGCCAGCAGCCCAGGGACAGGGGGCTACGAGCAGTACTTC.